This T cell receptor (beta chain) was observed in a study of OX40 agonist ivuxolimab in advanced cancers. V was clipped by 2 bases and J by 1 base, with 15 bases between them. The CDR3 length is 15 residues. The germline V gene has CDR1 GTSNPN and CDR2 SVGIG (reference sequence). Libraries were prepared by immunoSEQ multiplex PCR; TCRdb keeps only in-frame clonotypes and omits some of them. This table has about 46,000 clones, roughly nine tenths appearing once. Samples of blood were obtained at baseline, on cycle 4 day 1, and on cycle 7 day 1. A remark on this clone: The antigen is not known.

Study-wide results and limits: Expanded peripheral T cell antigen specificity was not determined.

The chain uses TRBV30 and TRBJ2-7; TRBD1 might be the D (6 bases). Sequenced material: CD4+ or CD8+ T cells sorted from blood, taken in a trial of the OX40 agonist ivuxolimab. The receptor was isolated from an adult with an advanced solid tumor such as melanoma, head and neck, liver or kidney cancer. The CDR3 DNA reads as TGTGCCTGGAGTTACCGAAACAGGGAGTCCTACGAGCAGTACTTC. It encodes CAWSYRNRESYEQYF.